The 4 T cell receptor beta chains in this list originate from one sample, sequenced in a study of CD4 T cells in relation to SARS-CoV-2 and coronaviruses. Before the COVID-19 pandemic, during about 2010-2018, CD4+ T cells were taken from unexposed donors. The cells were cultured for 10 days before CD4+ T cells were isolated. These receptors lack a known antigen. TCRdb's table, derived via immunoSEQ multiplex PCR, lists solely in-frame clones and lacks some. The sample has about 26,000 clones, around 78% seen once. The specimen sequenced was CD4+ T cells from PBMCs, cultured in vitro. The receptor source for this set is a human donor in good health.

In its sample, this clone was seen once. The rearrangement uses TRBV4-3 and TRBJ2-1, with TRBD1 matching over 7 bases. This CDR3 has 15 amino acids. The ends lost 3 bases at V and 5 bases at J; junction bases unmatched: 7. The germline V gene encodes CDR1 LGHNA and CDR2 YSLEER. The CDR3 sequence: CASSHRDRSNNEQFF. DNA for the CDR3: TGCGCCAGCAGCCACCGGGACAGAAGCAACAATGAGCAGTTCTTC.

The chain has TRBV6-5 and TRBJ1-1; D may be TRBD1 (5 bases). The CDR3 loop spans 14 amino acids. Deletions cut 2 bases from V and 5 bases from J, with 12 bases between. The germline gives CDR1 MNHEY, CDR2 SVGAGI. The DNA of the CDR3 is TGTGCCAGCAGTTACGACACAGGAAGAACTGAAGCTTTCTTT. Its translation is CASSYDTGRTEAFF.

This chain joins TRBV4-1 and TRBJ2-7; 9 nucleotides match TRBD2. Germline CDR1 and CDR2: MGHRA and YSYEKL. The V and J ends lost 1 base and 0 bases, in that order; junction bases with no gene match: 4. The CDR3 runs 16 residues. This chain's CDR3 is CASSQGASGVSYEQYF. CDR3 DNA: TGCGCCAGCAGCCAAGGCGCTAGCGGGGTCTCCTACGAGCAGTACTTC.

This clone was counted only a few times. The V call is TRBV30, the J call TRBJ1-1, with 7 bases fitting TRBD1. Germline CDR1 is GTSNPN and CDR2 is SVGIG (reference sequence). The CDR3 loop spans 13 amino acids. V trimming: 5 bases; J trimming: 1 base; junction bases outside the gene matches: 4. The CDR3 DNA reads TGTGCCTGGGCGGGACAGTGGAACACTGAAGCTTTCTTT. It encodes CAWAGQWNTEAFF.